The text below deals with one T cell receptor (beta chain). The clone's antigen remains unknown. Within one base of it there is no much larger clone, and no base qualities were kept. The sample originates from a study (dated by TCRdb to between 2014 and 2016). Concerning the study at large: Whether tumor-infiltrating Tregs in breast cancer are recruited from blood Tregs or converted in situ from other CD4+ T cell subsets was tested. Study-wide conclusions, independent of this receptor: Tumor memory CD4+ T cell TCR gene usage clustered with blood and lymph node memory CD4+ cells and lymph node naive CD4+ cells. The greatest overlap of tumor-infiltrating Treg TCR alpha and beta sequences was with tumor naive CD4+ T cells, followed next by blood naive CD4+ T cells. Validation in the larger cohort was restricted to a single TCR beta V-J rearrangement rather than whole repertoires.

Full-length TCR variable regions were amplified by 5' RACE PCR with constant-region reverse primers, followed by semi-nested PCR with Nested Universal Primer A. Using the ReliaPrep RNA Cell Miniprep System, total RNA was extracted, and the SMARTer RACE 5'/3' Kit was then used to reverse transcribe the RNA into 5'RACE-ready cDNA. An Illumina MiSeq was used to sequence the full-length TCR alpha and beta libraries, which had been barcoded with multiplex adaptors. As for the original processing: Sequencing data were pooled across the five patients for each of nine subset-tissue groups and compared by unsupervised clustering of TCR gene usage. The Morisita-Horn index was used to calculate repertoire similarity, with shared sequences weighted by how much each contributed to each repertoire. TCRdb reprocessing: public reads trimmed at Q25 with fastp, clones called with MiXCR, in-frame beta chains kept. Rows merge per CDR3 protein into single entries with the most common DNA and genes. TCRdb's processing, not the authors' own work, is the source of the V and J calls. The sample contains over 40,000 distinct CDR3 sequences, more than 20% of them found a single time. Around 4.1% of the sample is taken by the ten largest.

Tregs were isolated as CD4+CD25+CD127-/low cells. Tregs, naive and memory CD4+ T cells from tumor, blood and ipsilateral draining lymph nodes of 4 or 5 breast cancer patients underwent full-length TCR alpha and beta sequencing. Tumor tissue and lymph nodes obtained from ipsilateral axillary dissection were perfused with PBS, minced and then digested with collagenase I and hyaluronidase. Ficoll density gradient centrifugation was used to isolate mononuclear cells from either lymph nodes or less than 55 ml of peripheral blood. Sorted cell populations were confirmed by FACS to exceed 90% purity. The germline V gene (reference sequence) specifies SGHNT as CDR1 and YYREEE as CDR2. V is cut by 4 bases and J by 4 bases, and the space between the germline ends is 17 bases. The CDR3, from cysteine to phenylalanine, totals 15 residues. This entry keeps only the CDR3 DNA: 45 bases, framed from base 1.

The TCR was taken from a female donor with breast cancer. The rearranged chain carries TRBV5-4 and TRBJ2-5; TRBD1 could be the D gene, as 5 bases match. Input material: Tregs sorted from a lymph node. The CDR3 protein: CASSPTHLTGETQYF. The nucleotides are TGTGCCAGCAGCCCGACGCACCTTACAGGAGAGACCCAGTACTTC.